The present T cell receptor (beta chain) was sequenced within a study of post-analysis software for immune sequencing data. The CDR3 covers 14 residues. V was pared by 10 bases and J by 9 bases, with 15 bases of the junction left unmatched. The germline CDR1 and CDR2 sequences are MNHEY and SVGEGT. This clonotype was seen just once. What it binds is unknown. Notes on the study in general: There were four or five TRBV segments more frequent in patients than controls, and TRBV5-6, TRBV5-1 and TRBV20-1 were among them. Significantly decreased normalized Chao1 diversity was recorded for multiple sclerosis patients relative to controls.

Unique molecular identifiers were carried by the TCR beta cDNA libraries. MiXCR, run by TCRdb on the PCR reads, gives a single entry per CDR3 protein. The sample shows hundreds of thousands of distinct CDR3 sequences, 44% of them seen only once. The TCR was taken from a girl between 5 and 17 years old with multiple sclerosis. Sequencing was done on a sample of blood. V is TRBV6-2 or TRBV6-3 and J is TRBJ2-1, with 7 nucleotides matching TRBD2. The DNA of the CDR3 is TGTGCCACCAAACCAACCCAGCGGGGACGTGAGCAGTTCTTC. Its protein product is CATKPTQRGREQFF.